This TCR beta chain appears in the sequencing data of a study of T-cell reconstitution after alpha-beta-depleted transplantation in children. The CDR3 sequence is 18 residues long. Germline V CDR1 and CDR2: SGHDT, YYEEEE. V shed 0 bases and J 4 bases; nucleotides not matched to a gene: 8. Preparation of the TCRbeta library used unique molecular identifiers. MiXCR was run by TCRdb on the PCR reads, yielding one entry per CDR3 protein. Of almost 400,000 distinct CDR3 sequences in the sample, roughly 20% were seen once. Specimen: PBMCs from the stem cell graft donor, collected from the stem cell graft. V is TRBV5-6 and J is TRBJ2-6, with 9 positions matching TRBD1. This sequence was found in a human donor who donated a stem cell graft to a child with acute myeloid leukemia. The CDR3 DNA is TGTGCCAGCAGCTTGGAAGGGACAGGGTACTCAGGGGCCAACGTCCTGACTTTC. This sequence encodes CASSLEGTGYSGANVLTF.